Included here is one T cell receptor beta chain sequence, with context. Its matching antigen is unknown. This sample stems from a study of OX40 agonist ivuxolimab in advanced cancers. Overall study context: The study treated patients with ivuxolimab, an agonistic anti-OX40 (CD134) antibody.

General observations from the study: CD8+ T cells showed, on average, more clonal expansion than CD4+ cells.

Looked up from germline, CDR1 is SEHNR and CDR2 is FQNEAQ (reference sequence). The CDR3 has 16 residues. Between the trimmed V and J ends, which lost 4 bases and 0 bases, there was a span of 12 bases. The table came from immunoSEQ multiplex PCR; TCRdb's copy has only in-frame clones and leaves some out. The sample shows some 16,000 clones, 60% to 85% of them seen only once. The sample consisted of CD4+ or CD8+ T cells sorted from blood, taken in a trial of the OX40 agonist ivuxolimab. The chain recombines TRBV7-9 with TRBJ1-4; D call uncertain. The receptor's source is an adult with an advanced solid tumor such as melanoma, head and neck, liver or kidney cancer. The CDR3 sequence is CASSSLGPPTNEKLFF. In nucleotides, the CDR3 is TGTGCCAGCAGCTCCCTAGGACCGCCAACTAATGAAAAACTGTTTTTT.